These T cell receptor beta chains were read from a single sample in a study of shared clonotypes between healthy human individuals. The protocol was immunoSEQ multiplex PCR, while the TCRdb copy is restricted to in-frame clones and leaves out a portion. This table holds some 1.5 million clones, roughly 96% found once. Sequenced sample: naive CD4+ T cells sorted from blood. The receptors were gathered from a man aged 25-45 years in good health. The CDR3 runs from the conserved cysteine through the conserved F or W. Each record gives: V gene, D gene, J gene, CDR3 protein, CDR3 DNA. The D gene is left open where the match is weak.

TRBV28	NA	TRBJ2-5	CASSWGFQETQYF	TGTGCCAGCAGTTGGGGTTTCCAAGAGACCCAGTACTTC
TRBV28	NA	TRBJ1-2	CASSFSGPVNYGYTF	TGTGCCAGCAGTTTTTCCGGGCCCGTAAACTATGGCTACACCTTC
TRBV6-6	NA	TRBJ2-6	CASSQGLGANVLTF	TGTGCCAGCAGTCAGGGGTTGGGGGCCAACGTCCTGACTTTC
TRBV10-3	NA	TRBJ2-4	CAISESKIKVELQYF	TGTGCCATCAGTGAGTCGAAGATTAAGGTAGAACTGCAGTACTTC
TRBV29-1	NA	TRBJ2-1	CSVTINNEQFF	TGCAGCGTTACAATAAACAATGAGCAGTTCTTC
TRBV5-6	TRBD1	TRBJ1-1	CASSSPGTGFDRQEAFF	TGTGCCAGCAGTTCCCCCGGGACAGGTTTCGATCGGCAAGAAGCTTTCTTT
TRBV10-2	NA	TRBJ1-2	CASSVARNYGYTF	TGCGCCAGCAGCGTCGCCCGGAACTATGGCTACACCTTC
TRBV2	TRBD2	TRBJ2-1	CASHMTSSNEQFF	TGTGCCAGCCATATGACTAGCTCCAATGAGCAGTTCTTC
TRBV28	NA	TRBJ1-3	CASSAPSGTSLGNTIYF	TGTGCCAGCAGTGCTCCCTCGGGGACTTCTCTTGGAAACACCATATATTTT
TRBV15	NA	TRBJ2-7	CATSRKDVTYEQYF	TGTGCCACCAGCAGGAAGGACGTAACCTACGAGCAGTACTTC
TRBV5-6	NA	TRBJ2-5	CASSLVSRHQETQYF	TGTGCCAGCAGCTTGGTATCGCGGCACCAAGAGACCCAGTACTTC
TRBV28	NA	TRBJ2-7	CASSLVAASQYF	TGTGCCAGCAGTTTAGTAGCCGCGTCGCAGTACTTC
TRBV11-3	NA	TRBJ2-1	CASSTKGTRGQFF	TGTGCCAGCAGCACGAAGGGGACGCGCGGGCAGTTCTTC
TRBV7-9	TRBD1	TRBJ2-1	CANGYRDSYNEQFF	TGTGCCAACGGGTACCGGGACAGCTACAATGAGCAGTTCTTC